The 8 T cell receptor beta chains in this list originate from one sample, sequenced in a study of Ad26.COV2.S vaccination and SARS-CoV-2 variants (dated by TCRdb to the early 2020s). Library preparation used the immunoSEQ multiplex PCR assay. TCRdb carries this immuneACCESS record with in-frame sequences only. Its versions omit some clonotypes, under half of them owing to an unresolved V gene in the studies checked, with the rest unexplained. The sample table records nearly 400,000 clones; 75% to 90% of these occur just once. The ten largest clones add up to about 2% of the sample. The treatment or condition label corresponds to: around 19 received Ad26.COV2.S at low or high dose, single or two shots; about 5 received placebo; per-sample allocation not given. For vaccine and placebo recipients, the sequenced repertoires came from samples collected on day 63 after the first injection. This specimen consisted of peripheral blood, obtained in a trial of Ad26.COV2.S vaccine versus placebo. Receptors originate from a person aged 18-65 years who received the Ad26.COV2.S COVID-19 vaccine or a placebo.

Regarding this clone: Other DNA sequences in this sample translate to the same CDR3. The genes are TRBV18 and TRBJ2-7; 8 bases agree with TRBD1. The CDR3 length is 15 residues. V shed 3 bases and J 0 bases; nucleotides not matched to a gene: 4. CDR1 and CDR2 (germline): KGHSH, LQKENI. CDR3 sequence (DNA): TGTGCCAGCTCACCCGGACAGGGAGGCTCCTACGAGCAGTACTTC. This encodes CASSPGQGGSYEQYF.

This chain links TRBV7-3 with TRBJ2-5; no clear D. The V and J ends lost 5 bases and 3 bases respectively, with 10 bases between them. Germline V gene lookup returns CDR1 SGHTA and CDR2 FQGTGA. There are 13 residues in the CDR3. CDR3 DNA: TGTGCCAGCAGCCCCGCAGGAAAAGAGACCCAGTACTTC. Its translation: CASSPAGKETQYF.

The sample holds one count of this clone. The V gene is TRBV5-1, the J gene TRBJ1-2; D is possibly TRBD1 (6 bases). Germline CDR1 reads SGHRS; CDR2 reads YFSETQ. The CDR3 extends over 16 amino acids. V lost 1 base to trimming and J lost 4 bases, with 17 bases between them. CDR3 region: CASSLNGMGAAYGYTF. The CDR3 DNA reads as TGCGCCAGCAGCTTGAATGGGATGGGGGCCGCCTATGGCTACACCTTC. The full variable domain, rest sourced from reference TRBV5-1 and TRBJ1-2, is KAGVTQTPRYLIKTRGQQVTLSCSPISGHRSVSWYQQTPGQGLQFLFEYFSETQRNKGNFPGRFSGRQFSNSRSEMNVSTLELGDSALYLCASSLNGMGAAYGYTFGSGTRLTVV.

This sequence joins TRBV28 and TRBJ2-7, with TRBD1 matching 9 bases. V was clipped by 5 bases and J by 0 bases; unmatched bases: 2. The germline V gene has CDR1 MDHEN and CDR2 SYDVKM. CDR3 length: 14 amino acids. The CDR3, as DNA: TGTGCCAGCAGTGGGACAGGGTTCTCCTACGAGCAGTACTTC. It yields the protein CASSGTGFSYEQYF.

The rearrangement uses TRBV27 and TRBJ2-3; D not certain. Trimming stripped 2 bases from V and 2 bases from J, with 11 bases between. CDR3 length equals 15 residues. Germline CDR1 reads MNHEY; CDR2 reads SMNVEV (reference sequence). CDR3 in amino acids: CASSLGLTNTDTQYF. CDR3 DNA: TGTGCCAGCAGTTTAGGGCTCACAAACACAGATACGCAGTATTTT.

This chain links TRBV6-5 with TRBJ2-1; 8 bases are a match to TRBD2. J lost 5 bases, V lost 5 bases, and 8 bases had no gene match. Germline loops: CDR1 MNHEY, CDR2 SVGAGI. This CDR3 contains 15 residues. The CDR3 spells CASSPSGGLNNEQFF. CDR3 in DNA: TGTGCCAGCAGTCCCAGCGGGGGCCTTAACAATGAGCAGTTCTTC.

The rearrangement uses TRBV27 and TRBJ1-2; D gene ambiguous. The CDR3 sequence is 15 residues long. V was cut by 0 bases and J by 1 base, with 9 bases left in between. Germline V gives CDR1 MNHEY, CDR2 SMNVEV (reference sequence). CDR3 amino acids: CASSLSPRFNYGYTF. DNA for the CDR3: TGTGCCAGCAGTTTATCCCCCCGGTTTAACTATGGCTACACCTTC.

The chain links TRBV7-3 to TRBJ1-1; the D gene is possibly TRBD1 (5 bases). The length of the CDR3 is 13 residues. Trimming pared 1 base from V and 3 bases from J, leaving 6 bases between. Germline lookup yields CDR1 SGHTA and CDR2 FQGTGA. The CDR3 is CASSLRGDTEAFF. CDR3 coding DNA: TGTGCCAGCAGCTTAAGAGGGGACACTGAAGCTTTCTTT. Looking up the rest from reference TRBV7-3 and TRBJ1-1 gives the full variable domain: GAGVSQTPSNKVTEKGKYVELRCDPISGHTALYWYRQSLGQGPEFLIYFQGTGAADDSGLPNDRFFAVRPEGSVSTLKIQRTERGDSAVYLCASSLRGDTEAFFGQGTRLTVV.